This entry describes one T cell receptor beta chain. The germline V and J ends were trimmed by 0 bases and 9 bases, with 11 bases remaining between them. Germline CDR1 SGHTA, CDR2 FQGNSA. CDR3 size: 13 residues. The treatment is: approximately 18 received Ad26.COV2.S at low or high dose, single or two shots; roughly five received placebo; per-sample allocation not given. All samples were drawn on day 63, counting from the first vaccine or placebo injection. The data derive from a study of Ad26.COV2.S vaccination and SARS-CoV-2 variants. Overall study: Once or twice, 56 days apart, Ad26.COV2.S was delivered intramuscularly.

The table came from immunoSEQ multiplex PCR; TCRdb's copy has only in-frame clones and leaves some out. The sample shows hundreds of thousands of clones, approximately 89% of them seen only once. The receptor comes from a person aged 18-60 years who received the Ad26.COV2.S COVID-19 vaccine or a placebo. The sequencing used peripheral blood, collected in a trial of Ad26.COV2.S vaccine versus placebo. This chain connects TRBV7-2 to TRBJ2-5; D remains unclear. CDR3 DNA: TGTGCCAGCAGCTTAGCCCGGCGCGAGGCCCAGTACTTC. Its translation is CASSLARREAQYF.